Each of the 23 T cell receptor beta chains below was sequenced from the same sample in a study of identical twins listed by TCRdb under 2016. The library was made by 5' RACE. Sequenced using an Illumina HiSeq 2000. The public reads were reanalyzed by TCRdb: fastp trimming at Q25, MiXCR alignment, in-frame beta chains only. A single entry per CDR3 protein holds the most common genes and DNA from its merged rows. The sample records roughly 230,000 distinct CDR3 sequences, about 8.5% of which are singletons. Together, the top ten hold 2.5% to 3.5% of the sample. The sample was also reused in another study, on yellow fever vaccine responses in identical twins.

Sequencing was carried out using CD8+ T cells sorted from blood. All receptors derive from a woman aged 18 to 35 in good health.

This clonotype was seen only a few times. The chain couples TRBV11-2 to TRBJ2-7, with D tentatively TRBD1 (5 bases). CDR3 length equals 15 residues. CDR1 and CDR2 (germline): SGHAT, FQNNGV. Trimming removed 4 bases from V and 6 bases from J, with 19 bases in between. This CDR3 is CASSSRGAGKGEQYF. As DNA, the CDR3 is TGTGCCAGCAGCTCCCGCGGCGCAGGGAAGGGCGAGCAGTACTTC.

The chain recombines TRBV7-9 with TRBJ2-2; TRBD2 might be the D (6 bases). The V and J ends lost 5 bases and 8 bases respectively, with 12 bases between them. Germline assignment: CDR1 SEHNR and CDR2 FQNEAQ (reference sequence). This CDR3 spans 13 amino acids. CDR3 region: CASSRPEGGELFF. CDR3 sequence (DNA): TGTGCCAGCAGCCGCCCGGAGGGTGGGGAGCTGTTTTTT. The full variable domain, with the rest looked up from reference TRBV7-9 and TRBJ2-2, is DTGVSQNPRHKITKRGQNVTFRCDPISEHNRLYWYRQTLGQGPEFLTYFQNEAQLEKSRLLSDRFSAERPKGSFSTLEIQRTEQGDSAMYLCASSRPEGGELFFGEGSRLTVL.

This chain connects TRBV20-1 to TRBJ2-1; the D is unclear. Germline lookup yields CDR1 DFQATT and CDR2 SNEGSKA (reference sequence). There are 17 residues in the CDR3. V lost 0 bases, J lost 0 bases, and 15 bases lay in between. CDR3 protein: CSARDPSRPSSYNEQFF. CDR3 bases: TGCAGTGCTAGAGATCCTTCCAGGCCGAGCTCCTACAATGAGCAGTTCTTC.

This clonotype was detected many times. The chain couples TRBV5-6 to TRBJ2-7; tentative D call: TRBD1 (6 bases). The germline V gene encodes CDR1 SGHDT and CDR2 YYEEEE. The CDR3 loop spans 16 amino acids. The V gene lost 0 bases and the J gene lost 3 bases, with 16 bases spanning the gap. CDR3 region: CASSLGQVKTNYEQYF. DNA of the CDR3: TGTGCCAGCAGCTTGGGACAGGTAAAGACAAACTACGAGCAGTACTTC. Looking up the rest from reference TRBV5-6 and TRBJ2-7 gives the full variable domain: DAGVTQSPTHLIKTRGQQVTLRCSPKSGHDTVSWYQQALGQGPQFIFQYYEEEERQRGNFPDRFSGHQFPNYSSELNVNALLLGDSALYLCASSLGQVKTNYEQYFGPGTRLTVT.

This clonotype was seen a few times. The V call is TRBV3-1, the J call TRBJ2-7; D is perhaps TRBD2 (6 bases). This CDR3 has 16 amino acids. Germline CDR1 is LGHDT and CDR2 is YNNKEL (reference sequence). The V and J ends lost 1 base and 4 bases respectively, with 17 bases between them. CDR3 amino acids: CASSQAGWRASYEQYF. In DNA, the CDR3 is TGTGCCAGCAGCCAAGCCGGGTGGAGGGCGAGTTACGAGCAGTACTTC.

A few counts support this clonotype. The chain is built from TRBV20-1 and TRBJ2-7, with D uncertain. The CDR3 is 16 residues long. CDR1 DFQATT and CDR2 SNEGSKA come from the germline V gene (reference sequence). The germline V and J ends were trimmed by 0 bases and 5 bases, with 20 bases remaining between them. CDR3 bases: TGCAGTGCTAGAGACAGAGGCACGGTTCAAGGAAACGAGCAGTACTTC. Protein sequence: CSARDRGTVQGNEQYF.

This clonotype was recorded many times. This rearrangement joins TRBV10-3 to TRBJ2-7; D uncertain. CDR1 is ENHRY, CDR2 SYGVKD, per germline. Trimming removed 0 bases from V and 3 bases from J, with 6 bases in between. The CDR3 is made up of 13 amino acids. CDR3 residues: CAISESDGYEQYF. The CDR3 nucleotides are TGTGCCATCAGTGAGTCCGACGGCTACGAGCAGTACTTC.

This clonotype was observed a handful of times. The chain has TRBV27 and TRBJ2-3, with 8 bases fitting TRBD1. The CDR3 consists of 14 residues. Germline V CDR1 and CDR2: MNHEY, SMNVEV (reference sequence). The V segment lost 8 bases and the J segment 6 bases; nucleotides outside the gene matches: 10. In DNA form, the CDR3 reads TGTGCCAGCCGTCAGGGGGCCCCTCGGGATACGCAGTATTTT. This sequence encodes CASRQGAPRDTQYF.

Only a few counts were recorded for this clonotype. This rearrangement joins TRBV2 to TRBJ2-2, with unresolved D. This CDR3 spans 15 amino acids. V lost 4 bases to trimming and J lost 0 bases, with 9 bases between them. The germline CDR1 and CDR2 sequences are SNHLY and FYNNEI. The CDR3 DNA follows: TGTGCCAGCAGTGCCGGCCCGACGAACACCGGGGAGCTGTTTTTT. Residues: CASSAGPTNTGELFF.

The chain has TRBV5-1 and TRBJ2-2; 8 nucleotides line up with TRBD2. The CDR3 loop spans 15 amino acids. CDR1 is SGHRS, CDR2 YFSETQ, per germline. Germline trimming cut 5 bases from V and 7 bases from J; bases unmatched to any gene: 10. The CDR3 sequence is CASSYTSGENGELFF. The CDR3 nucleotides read TGCGCCAGCAGTTATACTAGCGGAGAGAACGGGGAGCTGTTTTTT.

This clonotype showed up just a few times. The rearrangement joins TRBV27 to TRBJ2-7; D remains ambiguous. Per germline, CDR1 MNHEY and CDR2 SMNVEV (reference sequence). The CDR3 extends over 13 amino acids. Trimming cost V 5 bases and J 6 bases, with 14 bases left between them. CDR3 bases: TGTGCCAGCAGTGGCTATGCACCTCGCGAGCAGTACTTC. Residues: CASSGYAPREQYF.

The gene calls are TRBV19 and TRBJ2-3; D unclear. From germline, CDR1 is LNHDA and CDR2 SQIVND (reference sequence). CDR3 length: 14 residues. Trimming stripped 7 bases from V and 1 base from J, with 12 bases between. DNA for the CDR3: TGTGCCAGTACCAACGGATGGGGCACAGATACGCAGTATTTT. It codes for CASTNGWGTDTQYF. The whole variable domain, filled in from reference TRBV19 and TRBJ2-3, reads DGGITQSPKYLFRKEGQNVTLSCEQNLNHDAMYWYRQDPGQGLRLIYYSQIVNDFQKGDIAEGYSVSREKKESFPLTVTSAQKNPTAFYLCASTNGWGTDTQYFGPGTRLTVL.

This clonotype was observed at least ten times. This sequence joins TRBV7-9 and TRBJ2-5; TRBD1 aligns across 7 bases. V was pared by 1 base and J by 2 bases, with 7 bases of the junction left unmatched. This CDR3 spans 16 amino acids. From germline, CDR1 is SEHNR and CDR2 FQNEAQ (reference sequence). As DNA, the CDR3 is TGTGCCAGCAGCTTAGACAGGGGTCCTTATCAAGAGACCCAGTACTTC. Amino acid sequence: CASSLDRGPYQETQYF.

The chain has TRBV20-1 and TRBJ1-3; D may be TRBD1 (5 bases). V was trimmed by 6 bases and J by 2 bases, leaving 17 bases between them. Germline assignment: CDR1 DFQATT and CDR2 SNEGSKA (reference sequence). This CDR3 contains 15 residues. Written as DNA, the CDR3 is TGCAGTGCCTTAAACCGAGGGGATACTGGAAACACCATATATTTT. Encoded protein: CSALNRGDTGNTIYF.

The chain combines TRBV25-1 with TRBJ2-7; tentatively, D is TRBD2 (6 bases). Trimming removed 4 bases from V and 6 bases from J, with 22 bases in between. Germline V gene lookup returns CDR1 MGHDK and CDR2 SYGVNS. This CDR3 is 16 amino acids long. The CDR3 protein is CASSATTGRNRREQYF. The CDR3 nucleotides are TGTGCCAGCAGTGCCACCACGGGGAGGAATCGGCGCGAGCAGTACTTC.

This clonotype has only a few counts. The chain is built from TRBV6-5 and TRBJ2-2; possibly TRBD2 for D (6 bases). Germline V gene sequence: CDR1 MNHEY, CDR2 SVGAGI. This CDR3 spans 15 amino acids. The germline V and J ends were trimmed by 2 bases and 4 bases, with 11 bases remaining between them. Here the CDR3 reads CASSYPQGGTGELFF. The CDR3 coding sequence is TGTGCCAGCAGTTACCCCCAGGGAGGCACCGGGGAGCTGTTTTTT.

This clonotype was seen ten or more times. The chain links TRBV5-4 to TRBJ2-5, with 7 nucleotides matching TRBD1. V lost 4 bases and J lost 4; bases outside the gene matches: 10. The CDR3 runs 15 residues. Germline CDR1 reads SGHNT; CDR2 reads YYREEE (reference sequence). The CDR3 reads CASSPPTGRRETQYF. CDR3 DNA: TGTGCCAGCAGCCCACCGACAGGGAGAAGAGAGACCCAGTACTTC.

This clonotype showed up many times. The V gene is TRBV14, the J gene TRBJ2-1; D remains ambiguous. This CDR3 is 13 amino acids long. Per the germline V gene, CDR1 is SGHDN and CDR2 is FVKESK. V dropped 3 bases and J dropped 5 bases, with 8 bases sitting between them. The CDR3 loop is CASSHGRHNEQFF. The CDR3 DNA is TGTGCCAGCAGCCACGGGCGGCACAATGAGCAGTTCTTC.

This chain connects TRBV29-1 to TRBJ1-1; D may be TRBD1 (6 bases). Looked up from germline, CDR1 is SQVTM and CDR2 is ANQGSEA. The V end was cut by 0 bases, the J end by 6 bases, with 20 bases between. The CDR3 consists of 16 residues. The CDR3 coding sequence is TGCAGCGTTGAAGATGGGGGGGGCTACGGTATAGCTGAAGCTTTCTTT. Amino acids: CSVEDGGGYGIAEAFF.

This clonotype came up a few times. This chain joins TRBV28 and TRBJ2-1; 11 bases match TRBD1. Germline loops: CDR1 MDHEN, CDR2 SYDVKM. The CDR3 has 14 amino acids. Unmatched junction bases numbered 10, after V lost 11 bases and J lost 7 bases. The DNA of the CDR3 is TGTGCCGCGGAATGGGGGACAGGGGGGAATGAGCAGTTCTTC. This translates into CAAEWGTGGNEQFF.

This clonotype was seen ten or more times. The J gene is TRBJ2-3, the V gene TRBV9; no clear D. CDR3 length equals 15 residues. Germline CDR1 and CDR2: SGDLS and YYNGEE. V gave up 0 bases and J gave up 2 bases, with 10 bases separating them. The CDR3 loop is CASSVGLPVTDTQYF. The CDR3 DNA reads TGTGCCAGCAGCGTAGGTCTACCTGTCACAGATACGCAGTATTTT.

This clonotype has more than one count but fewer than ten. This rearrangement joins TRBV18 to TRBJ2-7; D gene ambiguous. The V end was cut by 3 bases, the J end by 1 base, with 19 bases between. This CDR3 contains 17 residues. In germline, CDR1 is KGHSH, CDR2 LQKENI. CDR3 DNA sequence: TGTGCCAGCTCACCGGACGGGTCCCGTAGTTTTTCCTACGAGCAGTACTTC. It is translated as CASSPDGSRSFSYEQYF.

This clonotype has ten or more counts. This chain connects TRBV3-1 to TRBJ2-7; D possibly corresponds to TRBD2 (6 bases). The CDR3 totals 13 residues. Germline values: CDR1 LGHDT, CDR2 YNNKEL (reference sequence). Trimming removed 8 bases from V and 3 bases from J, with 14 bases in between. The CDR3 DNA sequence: TGTGCCAGCCCGGGACTGAAGATCTACGAGCAGTACTTC. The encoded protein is CASPGLKIYEQYF.